The 16 T cell receptor beta chains presented below share a single source sample, sequenced in a study of PD-L1 blockade in urothelial cancer (dated by TCRdb to about 2017). Library generation was performed with the immunoSEQ multiplex PCR assay. What TCRdb holds here is the immuneACCESS table cut down to in-frame rearrangements. Part of the clones is not present; checked against another copy, under half of the missing clones reflect an unresolved V gene, and the others are unexplained. The sample data list about 74,000 clones, and 80% to 90% of these were observed just once. Roughly 4.5% of the sample lies in the top ten. Source: PBMCs, taken around atezolizumab (anti-PD-L1) treatment. These TCRs come from a man aged 65-85 years with urothelial cancer.

The V call is TRBV5-1, the J call TRBJ2-1, with D possibly being TRBD1 (5 bases). Trimming pared 3 bases from V and 7 bases from J, leaving 14 bases between. CDR3 length: 14 amino acids. CDR1 SGHRS and CDR2 YFSETQ come from the germline V gene. CDR3 bases: TGCGCCAGCAGCTCTGGGGCAGGACGAAATGAGCAGTTCTTC. It codes for CASSSGAGRNEQFF. Full variable domain (remainder filled in from reference TRBV5-1 and TRBJ2-1): KAGVTQTPRYLIKTRGQQVTLSCSPISGHRSVSWYQQTPGQGLQFLFEYFSETQRNKGNFPGRFSGRQFSNSRSEMNVSTLELGDSALYLCASSSGAGRNEQFFGPGTRLTVL.

This chain joins TRBV27 and TRBJ2-7, with 16 bases that match TRBD2. The CDR3 is 17 amino acids. The germline CDR1 and CDR2 sequences are MNHEY and SMNVEV (reference sequence). V dropped 2 bases and J dropped 2; count of bases not matched to a gene: 3. The CDR3, as DNA: TGTGCCAGCAGTTTAAGTGGGACTAGCGGGAGGGCCTACGAGCAGTACTTC. Its translation: CASSLSGTSGRAYEQYF.

This clone has only one observation. The rearrangement uses TRBV4-1 and TRBJ2-5, with TRBD2 identical over 7 bases. CDR1 is MGHRA, CDR2 YSYEKL, per germline. The CDR3 consists of 15 residues. The ends lost 1 base at V and 8 bases at J; junction bases unmatched: 10. The DNA of the CDR3 is TGCGCCAGCAGCCAAGCTGGAGCGGGGTTTTTAACCCAGTACTTC. Protein sequence: CASSQAGAGFLTQYF.

The chain is built from TRBV28 and TRBJ2-7; 13 bases line up with TRBD2. CDR1 and CDR2 (germline): MDHEN, SYDVKM. The V and J ends lost 4 bases and 3 bases, in that order; junction bases with no gene match: 6. The CDR3 consists of 16 residues. CDR3 loop: CASSSRTSGSNYEQYF. The CDR3 region has the DNA TGTGCCAGCAGTTCTCGGACTAGCGGGAGCAACTACGAGCAGTACTTC.

This clone was recorded only once. It is unclear where the CDR3 begins or ends on the DNA, so no DNA is shown, and the CDR3 is as TCRdb lists it. The chain carries TRBV9 and TRBJ2-3; the DNA was not used to check the table's D call, TRBD2. The germline V gene has CDR1 SGDLS and CDR2 YYNGEE. From its first to its last residue, the CDR3 has 15 amino acids. The CDR3 sequence is CASSTSGGRTDTQYF.

The J gene is TRBJ2-1, the V gene TRBV18; 9 bases are shared with TRBD2. CDR1 is KGHSH, CDR2 LQKENI, per germline. The CDR3 spans 15 residues. V was clipped by 3 bases and J by 2 bases; unmatched bases: 2. DNA of the CDR3: TGTGCCAGCTCACCGGGACTAGCCCCCTACAATGAGCAGTTCTTC. It specifies CASSPGLAPYNEQFF.

The rearrangement joins TRBV5-1 to TRBJ2-3; the match to TRBD1 covers 9 bases. The CDR3 covers 14 residues. From germline, CDR1 is SGHRS and CDR2 YFSETQ. The V segment lost 5 bases and the J segment 3 bases; nucleotides outside the gene matches: 4. The CDR3 here is CASRPGQGTDTQYF. The CDR3 bases are TGCGCCAGCAGGCCAGGACAGGGGACAGATACGCAGTATTTT.

The chain combines TRBV5-4 with TRBJ2-3; D is unresolved. From germline, CDR1 is SGHNT and CDR2 YYREEE (reference sequence). V was trimmed by 3 bases and J by 0 bases, leaving 8 bases between them. This CDR3 spans 14 amino acids. CDR3 protein: CASSSPTSTDTQYF. The DNA for the CDR3 is TGTGCCAGCAGCTCCCCGACAAGCACAGATACGCAGTATTTT.

The chain is built from TRBV9 and TRBJ2-2; 9 bases agree with TRBD2. The V segment lost 3 bases and the J segment 6 bases; nucleotides outside the gene matches: 3. The V gene's germline CDR1 is SGDLS and CDR2 YYNGEE. CDR3 length: 14 amino acids. The CDR3: CASSALAGPGELFF. The CDR3 coding sequence is TGTGCCAGCAGCGCACTAGCGGGTCCCGGGGAGCTGTTTTTT.

This chain uses TRBV4-2 with TRBJ1-2, with D uncertain. V was trimmed by 0 bases and J by 9 bases, leaving 8 bases between them. The CDR3 spans 12 residues. The germline gives CDR1 LGHNA, CDR2 YNFKEQ. The CDR3 coding sequence is TGTGCCAGCAGCCAAGATGTCGGTAGCTACACCTTC. Amino acid sequence: CASSQDVGSYTF.

V is TRBV5-4 and J is TRBJ2-1, with 10 bases fitting TRBD2. CDR3 length: 15 residues. Unmatched junction bases numbered 6, after V lost 5 bases and J lost 4 bases. CDR1 SGHNT and CDR2 YYREEE come from the germline V gene (reference sequence). DNA for the CDR3: TGTGCCAGCAGTACCGGACTAGCGGCTTACAATGAGCAGTTCTTC. It encodes CASSTGLAAYNEQFF.

The CDR3 here is CASSGTSGRSDTQYF. The CDR3 DNA reads as TGTGCCAGCAGCGGTACTAGCGGGAGGTCAGATACGCAGTATTTT. This sequence joins TRBV7-3 and TRBJ2-3; 12 bases are shared with TRBD2. The trim removed 5 bases at V and 4 bases at J, leaving 4 bases unmatched. Germline lookup yields CDR1 SGHTA and CDR2 FQGTGA. The CDR3 length is 15 residues.

The V and J genes are TRBV25-1 and TRBJ2-1; 8 bases match TRBD2. The germline V gene encodes CDR1 MGHDK and CDR2 SYGVNS. This CDR3 contains 17 residues. V lost 6 bases and J lost 1; bases outside the gene matches: 11. Here the CDR3 reads CASSPGGLVGSYNEQFF. Written as DNA, the CDR3 is TGTGCCAGCAGCCCTGGGGGACTAGTCGGTTCCTACAATGAGCAGTTCTTC. Supplemented by reference TRBV25-1 and TRBJ2-1, the full variable domain reads EADIYQTPRYLVIGTGKKITLECSQTMGHDKMYWYQQDPGMELHLIHYSYGVNSTEKGDLSSESTVSRIRTEHFPLTLESARPSHTSQYLCASSPGGLVGSYNEQFFGPGTRLTVL.

There are a few counts of this clone. The genes are TRBV5-4 and TRBJ2-1, with TRBD2 matching 14 bases. Germline V gene sequence: CDR1 SGHNT, CDR2 YYREEE (reference sequence). The CDR3 covers 17 residues. J lost 7 bases, V lost 4 bases, and 10 bases had no gene match. This chain's CDR3 is CASSQGTSGSMRNEQFF. The CDR3 DNA follows: TGTGCCAGCAGCCAAGGGACTAGCGGGAGTATGAGGAATGAGCAGTTCTTC.

V is TRBV7-6 and J is TRBJ2-1, with 7 bases lining up with TRBD1. V shed 5 bases, J shed 0 bases, and the junction held 7 bases outside the gene matches. From germline, CDR1 is SGHVS and CDR2 FNYEAQ. CDR3 size: 16 residues. The CDR3 protein is CASSIQQGSSYNEQFF. CDR3 nucleotides: TGTGCCAGCAGCATCCAACAGGGGAGCTCCTACAATGAGCAGTTCTTC. Full variable domain (missing parts from reference TRBV7-6 and TRBJ2-1): GAGVSQSPRYKVTKRGQDVALRCDPISGHVSLYWYRQALGQGPEFLTYFNYEAQQDKSGLPNDRFSAERPEGSISTLTIQRTEQRDSAMYRCASSIQQGSSYNEQFFGPGTRLTVL.

The V call is TRBV5-8, the J call TRBJ2-6; no reliable D call. The V end lost 3 bases, the J end lost 0 bases, and 7 bases lay between the germline ends. Germline-derived CDR1 and CDR2 are SGHTS and YDEGEE. The CDR3 contains 15 residues. CDR3 residues: CASSYLSSGANVLTF. The CDR3 region has the DNA TGTGCCAGCAGCTATTTGAGCTCTGGGGCCAACGTCCTGACTTTC.